This T cell receptor (beta chain) emerged from a study of response to subunit inactivated influenza vaccine. With 6 bases clipped from V and 5 bases from J, the junction kept 7 bases outside the gene matches. The germline V gene encodes CDR1 MNHEY and CDR2 SMNVEV (reference sequence). This CDR3 has 13 amino acids. Study results and limitations: Authors suggested each seasonal influenza vaccination recruits few new T cells.

TCRdb reanalysed the RT-PCR reads using MiXCR and keeps one entry per CDR3 protein. The sample includes under 850,000 distinct CDR3 sequences, 15% to 20% of them seen just once. About this clonotype itself: Its antigen is unidentified.

The receptor comes from a man between 45 and 60 years old who received an inactivated influenza vaccine. The chain links TRBV27 to TRBJ2-7; 7 bases fit TRBD1. The material was PBMCs from blood, obtained more than 4 days after vaccination. The CDR3 region has the DNA TGTGCCAGCAGCTGGAGACAGGGAGACGAGCAGTACTTC. Amino acid sequence: CASSWRQGDEQYF.